These 2 T cell receptor beta chains came from one sample sequenced in a study of control samples from healthy donors and cancer patients. Sequencing was performed with immunoSEQ multiplex PCR; in TCRdb, only in-frame clones are kept and a portion is missing. The table has about 7,400 clones, more than 65% seen once. The sample was PBMCs. These receptors all come from a man in his 70s with lung cancer.

V gene TRBV11-3 combines with J gene TRBJ2-2; D call uncertain. Germline V gene sequence: CDR1 SGHNT, CDR2 YENEEA. V was pared by 3 bases and J by 4 bases, with 6 bases between. This CDR3 comprises 13 residues. CDR3 residues: CASSFRPTGELFF. For the CDR3, the DNA is TGTGCCAGCAGCTTCCGTCCCACCGGGGAGCTGTTTTTT.

The chain is built from TRBV14 and TRBJ2-7; the match to TRBD2 covers 9 bases. Germline assignment: CDR1 SGHDN and CDR2 FVKESK. V was clipped by 1 base and J by 6 bases; unmatched bases: 7. The CDR3 covers 15 residues. CDR3 amino acids: CASSQVRAAGGEQYF. The DNA of the CDR3 is TGTGCCAGCAGCCAAGTCCGAGCAGCGGGAGGCGAGCAGTACTTC.